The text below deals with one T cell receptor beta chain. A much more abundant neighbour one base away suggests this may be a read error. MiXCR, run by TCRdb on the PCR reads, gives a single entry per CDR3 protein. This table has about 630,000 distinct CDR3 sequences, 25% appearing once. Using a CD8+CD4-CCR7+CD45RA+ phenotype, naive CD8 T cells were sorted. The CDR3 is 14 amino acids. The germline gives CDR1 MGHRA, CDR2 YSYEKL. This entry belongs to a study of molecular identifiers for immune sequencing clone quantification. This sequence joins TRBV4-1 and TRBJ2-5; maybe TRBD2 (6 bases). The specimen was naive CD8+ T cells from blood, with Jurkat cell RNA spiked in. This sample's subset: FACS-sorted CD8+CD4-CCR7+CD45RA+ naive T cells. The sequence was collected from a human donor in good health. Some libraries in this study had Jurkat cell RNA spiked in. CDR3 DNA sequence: TGCGCCAGCAGCCAGACAGCGGGCCAAGAGCCCCAGTACTTC. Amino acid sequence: CASSQTAGQEPQYF.